This TCR beta chain emerged from a study of CD8 T cells in Susac syndrome. Points on this clonotype: Its cognate antigen is unknown.

Findings and caveats of the study: No clonal expansion appeared among CD4+ T cells in Susac patients. The study's TCR sequencing and HLA analysis drew on a certain number of individuals. That number was acknowledged as relatively small.

CD8+ and CD4+ T cells from blood underwent TCR beta sequencing. All included Susac syndrome patients satisfied recently defined diagnostic criteria for definite or probable disease. Reverse transcription of roughly 0.45 to 1 ug RNA used random hexamers. TCRdb reprocessed the immunoSEQ multiplex PCR reads with MiXCR, giving one entry per CDR3 protein. The repertoire holds over 150,000 distinct CDR3 sequences, with roughly 94% as singletons. Trimming removed 5 bases at V and 7 bases at J, with 18 bases between. Per germline, CDR1 SEHNR and CDR2 FQNEAQ (reference sequence). The length of the CDR3 is 14 residues.

This chain connects TRBV7-9 to TRBJ2-7; D not certain. The clonotype comes from a human donor with Susac syndrome. The sample was CD4+ T cells from PBMCs. For the CDR3, the DNA is TGTGCCAGCAGCCACTCCTACTCCCCAACGGAGCAGTACTTC. Protein sequence: CASSHSYSPTEQYF.